Below, 3 T cell receptor beta chains from the same sample are listed, as sequenced in a study of control samples from healthy donors and cancer patients. Measured with immunoSEQ multiplex PCR; TCRdb has only the in-frame clones, and not every one. This table holds around 50,000 clones, 95% found once. The specimen sequenced was blood. The origin of the receptors is a man aged 30 to 39 in good health.

The genes are TRBV2 and TRBJ2-2, with TRBD2 as a possible D gene (6 bases). CDR1 and CDR2 (germline): SNHLY, FYNNEI. The CDR3 is 12 amino acids. Between the trimmed V and J ends, which lost 5 bases and 9 bases, there was a span of 10 bases. CDR3 bases: TGTGCCAGCAGTACGGGAGAATGGGAGCTGTTTTTT. This codes for CASSTGEWELFF.

This chain links TRBV6-2 or TRBV6-3 with TRBJ2-5, with TRBD2 identical over 7 bases. V lost 6 bases and J lost 3; bases outside the gene matches: 16. The length of the CDR3 is 17 residues. CDR1 and CDR2 from the germline V gene are MNHEY and SVGEGT. The chain's CDR3 is CASSSRPGGLREETQYF. The CDR3, as DNA: TGTGCCAGCAGCTCTCGGCCGGGGGGATTGAGGGAAGAGACCCAGTACTTC.

The J gene is TRBJ2-3, the V gene TRBV6-4; 13 nucleotides align to TRBD2. This CDR3 is 15 amino acids long. Trimming took 4 bases from V and 4 from J; bases not matched to a gene: 2. CDR1 MRHNA and CDR2 SNTAGT come from the germline V gene. The CDR3: CASSVLAGGPDTQYF. The CDR3 nucleotides read TGTGCCAGCAGTGTACTAGCGGGAGGGCCAGATACGCAGTATTTT.